The 25 T cell receptor beta chains listed next were all sequenced from one sample in a study of CD8 T cells in ankylosing spondylitis. TCRdb ran MiXCR on the 5' RACE reads and lists one entry per CDR3 protein. This table has 25,000 to 40,000 distinct CDR3 sequences, more than 5.5% appearing once. The sequenced sample was blood, either unsorted or a sorted T cell fraction (not recorded which). The source of these receptors is a male donor with ankylosing spondylitis or in good health (not recorded which).

This clonotype was observed many times. The rearrangement joins TRBV19 to TRBJ1-5, with 9 bases that match TRBD1. The CDR3 loop spans 14 amino acids. Per the germline V gene, CDR1 is LNHDA and CDR2 is SQIVND (reference sequence). J gave up 3 bases and V 11 bases, and 8 bases lay outside the gene matches. Here the CDR3 DNA reads TGTGCCTGCCACGGACAGGGGAACAATCAGCCCCAGCATTTT. Translated, it gives CACHGQGNNQPQHF.

This chain uses TRBV24-1 with TRBJ2-1; D is uncertain. Germline lookup yields CDR1 KGHDR and CDR2 SFDVKD. V lost 7 bases, J lost 2 bases, and 11 bases lay in between. The CDR3 covers 14 residues. The CDR3 DNA follows: TGTGCCACCAGGAGCAATGAACCCTACAATGAGCAGTTCTTC. Protein sequence: CATRSNEPYNEQFF.

There are many counts of this clonotype. The chain employs TRBV9 and TRBJ2-1, with unresolved D. The CDR3 loop spans 13 amino acids. Germline CDR1 and CDR2: SGDLS and YYNGEE. V lost 0 bases and J lost 4, with 5 bases in between. The CDR3 nucleotides read TGTGCCAGCAGCGTAGACTTGTACAATGAGCAGTTCTTC. This sequence encodes CASSVDLYNEQFF.

The chain links TRBV4-1 to TRBJ2-2; D is tentatively TRBD1 or TRBD2 (5 bases each). CDR1 is MGHRA, CDR2 YSYEKL, per germline. Deletions cut 5 bases from V and 6 bases from J, with 19 bases between. The CDR3 extends over 16 amino acids. The CDR3 loop reads CASSAPGRTSAGELFF. The CDR3 bases are TGCGCCAGCAGCGCTCCGGGACGGACGAGCGCCGGGGAGCTGTTTTTT.

The genes are TRBV29-1 and TRBJ2-3; 12 bases fit TRBD2. In germline, CDR1 is SQVTM, CDR2 ANQGSEA. This CDR3 region has 14 residues. Unmatched junction bases numbered 6, after V lost 6 bases and J lost 5 bases. The CDR3 DNA reads TGCAGCGTGAGACTAGCGGGAGTGAAAGATACGCAGTATTTT. This codes for CSVRLAGVKDTQYF.

This clonotype showed up many times. This sequence joins TRBV9 and TRBJ1-2; the match to TRBD1 covers 7 bases. The CDR3 is 15 amino acids. Trimming took 3 bases from V and 4 from J; bases not matched to a gene: 9. In germline, CDR1 is SGDLS, CDR2 YYNGEE. The CDR3 loop reads CASSERDSPFYGYTF. The CDR3 DNA is TGTGCCAGCAGCGAGCGGGACAGCCCTTTCTATGGCTACACCTTC.

In its sample, this clonotype was seen many times. The chain has TRBV5-1 and TRBJ1-5; no firm D call. V lost 7 bases and J lost 5, with 10 bases in between. The germline V gene has CDR1 SGHRS and CDR2 YFSETQ. CDR3 length equals 12 residues. The CDR3 DNA sequence: TGCGCCAGCGTTGGCGCGGATCAGCCCCAGCATTTT. Protein product: CASVGADQPQHF.

This clonotype was observed many times. The gene calls are TRBV7-3 and TRBJ2-1, with 8 bases matching TRBD2. Germline CDR1 SGHTA, CDR2 FQGTGA. Unmatched junction bases numbered 7, after V lost 4 bases and J lost 8 bases. The CDR3 runs 14 residues. In DNA, the CDR3 is TGTGCCAGCAGCTCCCACCTTAGCGGGGATGAGCAGTTCTTC. It is translated as CASSSHLSGDEQFF.

Details on this clonotype: At one end, the junction sequence differs from germline, possibly due to a read error. The rearrangement uses TRBV5-5 and TRBJ1-2, with 7 bases lining up with TRBD1. CDR3 length: 17 residues. CDR1 and CDR2 from the germline V gene are SGHKS and YYEKEE (reference sequence). CDR3 DNA sequence: TGTGTCAGCAGCACCGGGACAGCACACAACACCCTATGGGGCTACACCTTC. Translating it yields CVSSTGTAHNTLWGYTF.

This clonotype came up many times. The CDR3 nucleotides read TGCGCCAGCAGCTCGTCCGGGACATTTGATACGCAGTATTTT. Its translation: CASSSSGTFDTQYF. This chain joins TRBV5-1 and TRBJ2-3, with D tentatively TRBD1 (6 bases). This CDR3 is 14 amino acids long. The ends were cut back, 3 bases at V and 6 bases at J, with 14 bases in the middle. From germline, CDR1 is SGHRS and CDR2 YFSETQ.

At least ten counts were recorded for this clonotype. The chain has TRBV5-5 and TRBJ2-3; 8 bases map to TRBD2. V lost 4 bases to trimming and J lost 0 bases; unmatched junction nucleotides: 4. This CDR3 spans 15 amino acids. CDR1 is SGHKS, CDR2 YYEKEE, per germline (reference sequence). The CDR3 sequence: CASSILAASTDTQYF. The CDR3, as DNA: TGTGCCAGCAGCATACTAGCGGCGAGCACAGATACGCAGTATTTT. Complete variable domain (other parts from reference TRBV5-5 and TRBJ2-3): DAGVTQSPTHLIKTRGQQVTLRCSPISGHKSVSWYQQVLGQGPQFIFQYYEKEERGRGNFPDRFSARQFPNYSSELNVNALLLGDSALYLCASSILAASTDTQYFGPGTRLTVL.

This clonotype is labeled medium-sized. The V call is TRBV15, the J call TRBJ2-1; D not resolved. Germline loops: CDR1 LNHNV, CDR2 YYDKDF (reference sequence). Trimming left V 0 bases short and J 6 bases short, with 6 bases between. The CDR3 consists of 13 residues. The CDR3 DNA sequence: TGTGCCACCAGCAGAGATTCGGTCAATGAGCAGTTCTTC. Protein sequence: CATSRDSVNEQFF.

V is TRBV27 and J is TRBJ2-1, with TRBD2 matching 9 bases. The CDR3 consists of 19 residues. After removal of 6 bases from V and 4 bases from J, the junction contained 19 bases not matched to a gene. The germline V gene has CDR1 MNHEY and CDR2 SMNVEV (reference sequence). The CDR3 spells CASRGRLAASDRKYNEQFF. The DNA of the CDR3 is TGTGCCAGCAGGGGTAGACTAGCGGCATCTGACAGAAAGTACAATGAGCAGTTCTTC.

There are many counts of this clonotype. V usage is TRBV24-1 and J usage is TRBJ2-1; 7 nucleotides line up with TRBD2. The CDR3 sequence is 13 residues long. V dropped 9 bases and J dropped 2; count of bases not matched to a gene: 3. Germline V gene lookup returns CDR1 KGHDR and CDR2 SFDVKD. This CDR3 is CATSGGAYNEQFF. Here the CDR3 DNA reads TGTGCCACCTCGGGAGGCGCCTACAATGAGCAGTTCTTC.

The J gene is TRBJ2-5, the V gene TRBV7-2; 7 bases match TRBD2. Unmatched junction bases numbered 5, after V lost 2 bases and J lost 5 bases. The CDR3 has 14 residues. Germline V gene data show CDR1 as SGHTA and CDR2 as FQGNSA. In DNA, the CDR3 is TGTGCCAGCAGCTTACGAAGGGGAGGGGAGACCCAGTACTTC. Protein sequence: CASSLRRGGETQYF.

In this sample, this clonotype turned up many times. The chain uses TRBV7-6 and TRBJ2-2; D unresolved. This CDR3 has 12 residues. CDR1 and CDR2 from the germline V gene are SGHVS and FNYEAQ. Trimming left V 4 bases short and J 7 bases short, with 7 bases between. The CDR3 reads CASSSLGGELFF. The CDR3 DNA reads TGTGCCAGCAGCTCTTTGGGCGGGGAGCTGTTTTTT. The complete variable domain, with remaining parts taken from reference TRBV7-6 and TRBJ2-2, reads GAGVSQSPRYKVTKRGQDVALRCDPISGHVSLYWYRQALGQGPEFLTYFNYEAQQDKSGLPNDRFSAERPEGSISTLTIQRTEQRDSAMYRCASSSLGGELFFGEGSRLTVL.

Ten or more counts support this clonotype. This chain joins TRBV15 and TRBJ1-1; 7 nucleotides line up with TRBD1. The ends lost 3 bases at V and 6 bases at J; junction bases unmatched: 7. Germline V CDR1 and CDR2: LNHNV, YYDKDF (reference sequence). This CDR3 comprises 14 residues. CDR3 in DNA: TGTGCCACCAGCAGCAGGGGGGGGCAGTCTGAAGCTTTCTTT. Translation: CATSSRGGQSEAFF. Full variable domain (remainder filled in from reference TRBV15 and TRBJ1-1): DAMVIQNPRYQVTQFGKPVTLSCSQTLNHNVMYWYQQKSSQAPKLLFHYYDKDFNNEADTPDNFQSRRPNTSFCFLDIRSPGLGDTAMYLCATSSRGGQSEAFFGQGTRLTVV.

In its sample, this clonotype was seen many times. CDR3 residues: CASSLVPGLEGEQYF. In nucleotides, the CDR3 is TGCGCCAGCAGCTTGGTGCCGGGACTAGAAGGCGAGCAGTACTTC. The V and J genes are TRBV5-1 and TRBJ2-7; TRBD2 matches 8 bases. The V gene end was trimmed by 0 bases and the J gene end by 6 bases; junction bases not matched to a gene: 8. There are 15 residues in the CDR3. Germline V gene lookup returns CDR1 SGHRS and CDR2 YFSETQ.

The chain joins TRBV12-3 or TRBV12-4 to TRBJ2-7; 10 nucleotides align to TRBD2. V was pared by 2 bases and J by 3 bases, with 1 base of the junction left unmatched. The CDR3 has 14 residues. Here the CDR3 reads CASSLLAGDYEQYF. CDR3 nucleotide sequence: TGTGCCAGCAGTTTACTAGCGGGGGACTACGAGCAGTACTTC.

In its sample, this clonotype was seen many times. V is TRBV20-1 and J is TRBJ2-4; 7 bases match TRBD2. The V gene's germline CDR1 is DFQATT and CDR2 SNEGSKA (reference sequence). This CDR3 has 12 residues. Unmatched junction bases numbered 4, after V lost 3 bases and J lost 8 bases. The CDR3: CSARGGFHIQYF. The CDR3 DNA sequence: TGCAGTGCTAGGGGAGGGTTTCACATTCAGTACTTC.

This clonotype was found many times. V and J are TRBV27 and TRBJ1-1, with D perhaps matching TRBD1 (5 bases). Trimming pared 5 bases from V and 6 bases from J, leaving 16 bases between. The CDR3 loop spans 14 amino acids. Germline CDR1 is MNHEY and CDR2 is SMNVEV (reference sequence). The CDR3 nucleotides are TGTGCCAGCAGTCCATCCCCCATCAGGGCTGAAGCTTTCTTT. Amino acids: CASSPSPIRAEAFF.

The genes are TRBV6-5 and TRBJ2-5, with 8 nucleotides matching TRBD2. The CDR3 totals 15 residues. V was clipped by 2 bases and J by 0 bases; unmatched bases: 2. Per the germline V gene, CDR1 is MNHEY and CDR2 is SVGAGI. The CDR3 DNA is TGTGCCAGCAGTTACAGCGGGAGCCACCAAGAGACCCAGTACTTC. It is translated as CASSYSGSHQETQYF.

This clonotype has ten or more counts. The chain couples TRBV29-1 to TRBJ1-5, with D possibly matching TRBD1 (5 bases). Germline-derived CDR1 and CDR2 are SQVTM and ANQGSEA. The V and J ends lost 8 bases and 13 bases respectively, with 18 bases between them. CDR3 length: 11 residues. The CDR3 DNA follows: TGCAGCACTAACACGGGGGGGAAACAGCATTTT. Translated, it gives CSTNTGGKQHF.

Within the sample, this clonotype is medium-sized. CDR3 nucleotides: TGCAGCGTTGGATGGAGTTCCAATCAGCCCCAGCATTTT. Encoded protein: CSVGWSSNQPQHF. The J gene is TRBJ1-5, the V gene TRBV29-1; D remains ambiguous. CDR1 is SQVTM and CDR2 is ANQGSEA in the germline V gene. Trimming took 4 bases from V and 3 from J, leaving 10 bases between them. The CDR3 runs to 13 residues.

This clonotype was recorded many times. The chain links TRBV29-1 to TRBJ1-4, with 8 positions matching TRBD1. The CDR3 sequence is 15 residues long. Germline V lookup: CDR1 SQVTM, CDR2 ANQGSEA. V was clipped by 6 bases and J by 3 bases; unmatched bases: 9. CDR3 protein: CSVLAGQGPNEKLFF. CDR3 DNA sequence: TGCAGCGTCCTGGCAGGACAGGGACCTAATGAAAAACTGTTTTTT.